Presented here are 8 T cell receptor beta chains from one specimen sequenced in a study of cytomegalovirus exposure and HLA in healthy donors. PCR employed 60 Vbeta and 13 Jbeta primers. Produced via immunoSEQ multiplex PCR; TCRdb's table is partial and in-frame only. The sample contains about 130,000 clones, roughly 82% of which appear only once. Sequences were obtained from PBMCs. These receptors were taken from a woman between 18 and 30 years old in good health and CMV-seropositive.

The CDR3 here is CASSFKQGAGGNTIYF. The CDR3, as DNA: TGTGCCAGCAGCTTTAAACAGGGGGCAGGAGGAAACACCATATATTTT. The chain recombines TRBV7-6 with TRBJ1-3, with 9 positions matching TRBD1. This CDR3 contains 16 residues. The V gene end was trimmed by 3 bases and the J gene end by 4 bases; junction bases not matched to a gene: 7. Germline loops: CDR1 SGHVS, CDR2 FNYEAQ.

The chain links TRBV19 to TRBJ1-4; 8 bases match TRBD1. The V gene's germline CDR1 is LNHDA and CDR2 SQIVND (reference sequence). The CDR3 sequence is 14 residues long. V dropped 3 bases and J dropped 7; count of bases not matched to a gene: 4. CDR3: CASSIGTGGEKLFF. The CDR3 DNA follows: TGTGCCAGTAGTATTGGGACAGGTGGTGAAAAACTGTTTTTT.

V usage is TRBV30 and J usage is TRBJ1-2; possibly TRBD1 for D (5 bases). The CDR3 covers 15 residues. Germline CDR1 reads GTSNPN; CDR2 reads SVGIG (reference sequence). The V gene lost 2 bases and the J gene lost 1 base, with 14 bases spanning the gap. This chain's CDR3 is CAWSPGKRSNYGYTF. For the CDR3, the DNA is TGTGCCTGGAGTCCAGGGAAAAGGAGTAACTATGGCTACACCTTC.

The chain joins TRBV28 to TRBJ1-5, with TRBD1 as a possible D gene (6 bases). The V end lost 2 bases, the J end lost 11 bases, and 16 bases lay between the germline ends. CDR3 size: 14 residues. Per the germline V gene, CDR1 is MDHEN and CDR2 is SYDVKM. CDR3 sequence (DNA): TGTGCCAGCAGTTTAAGACAGGTTTCGAGGTCCCAGCATTTT. Translating gives CASSLRQVSRSQHF.

The chain has TRBV5-1 and TRBJ2-3, with 11 bases that match TRBD2. With V trimmed by 0 bases and J by 5 bases, 8 bases remained unmatched. CDR3 size: 17 residues. The V gene's germline CDR1 is SGHRS and CDR2 YFSETQ. Written as DNA, the CDR3 is TGCGCCAGCAGCTTGGGTATAGCGGGGGGGCCAATAGATACGCAGTATTTT. The encoded protein is CASSLGIAGGPIDTQYF. Complete variable domain (other parts from reference TRBV5-1 and TRBJ2-3): KAGVTQTPRYLIKTRGQQVTLSCSPISGHRSVSWYQQTPGQGLQFLFEYFSETQRNKGNFPGRFSGRQFSNSRSEMNVSTLELGDSALYLCASSLGIAGGPIDTQYFGPGTRLTVL.

This clone was seen more than once but under ten times. The chain joins TRBV4-2 to TRBJ1-1, with 10 nucleotides matching TRBD1. Germline V gene sequence: CDR1 LGHNA, CDR2 YNFKEQ. V lost 4 bases to trimming and J lost 11 bases; unmatched junction nucleotides: 7. The CDR3 is made up of 13 amino acids. In DNA, the CDR3 is TGTGCCAGCAGCCCCCCCGGGACAGGGGTTGCTTTCTTT. The encoded protein is CASSPPGTGVAFF.

Worth noting for this clone: At one of its ends the junction is not consistent with the germline gene, which may arise from a read error. The genes are TRBV7-7 and TRBJ2-5; 7 bases align to TRBD2. The CDR3 contains 15 residues. The germline CDR1 and CDR2 sequences are SSHAT and FNYEAQ (reference sequence). Here the CDR3 DNA reads TGTGCTAGCAGCCTTGGACTAGTAGAGGGGGAGACCCAGTACTTC. This gives the protein CASSLGLVEGETQYF.

The chain combines TRBV11-2 with TRBJ1-6, with 8 positions matching TRBD1. With V trimmed by 5 bases and J by 6 bases, 9 bases remained unmatched. The CDR3 is made up of 16 amino acids. Germline V lookup: CDR1 SGHAT, CDR2 FQNNGV. The CDR3 is CASSTFGQGFNSPLHF. In DNA, the CDR3 is TGTGCCAGCAGCACATTTGGACAGGGTTTTAATTCACCCCTCCACTTT.